Sequencing of this TCR beta chain was carried out in a study of beta chain features in type 1 diabetes. Study information: Age, gender and cell yields were similar between patients and healthy donors. Whole-study findings and limits: Patients showed naive, central memory and Treg TCRB repertoires that appeared more similar than those of healthy donors. TCRB CDR3s were moderately but significantly shorter in Type 1 diabetes patients in all four CD4+ subsets. In type 1 diabetes patients, VDJ junctions had fewer insertions; deletions at these junctions were more frequent.

Reverse transcription of all isolated RNA meant that expressed TCRB transcripts were sequenced. Only in-frame clones appear in the TCRdb table, and some are missing; sequencing was by immunoSEQ multiplex PCR. The sample has 300,000 to 450,000 clones, 9.5% to 10% seen once. This clone was seen more than once but under ten times. What it binds is not known. Populations isolated by sorting all had purity greater than 95%. The CDR3 has 13 residues. V was shortened by 5 bases and J by 8 bases, with 13 bases between the two germline ends. From germline, CDR1 is SGHTA and CDR2 FQGNSA. The source material was central memory CD4+ T cells from blood. This sequence joins TRBV7-2 and TRBJ2-1; D is undetermined. The sequence was collected from a man aged 30-40 years with type 1 diabetes. The CDR3: CASSPYISHEQFF. The CDR3 DNA sequence: TGTGCCAGCAGCCCCTATATATCGCATGAGCAGTTCTTC.